Below, 7 T cell receptor beta chains from the same sample are listed, as sequenced in a study of TET2 disruption in CD19-targeted CAR T cells. Treatment: autologous CTL019 cells: CD19 CAR with 4-1BB and CD3 zeta domains. These TCRs are of unknown antigen specificity. Generated by immunoSEQ multiplex PCR, the TCRdb table keeps only in-frame clones and is missing some. The listing records about 30,000 clones. The sample was CD8- CAR+ T cells sorted from cultured blood T cells, taken for CD19 CAR T cell therapy. Described subset: CD8-negative CAR-positive T cells from the infusion product. The origin of the receptors is an older man with chronic lymphocytic leukemia.

As for this clone: Sequencing ends 3 residues short of the CDR3 end; the germline J gene provides the rest. The chain uses TRBV27 and TRBJ1-2, with TRBD1 matching over 7 bases. This CDR3 is 13 amino acids long. CDR1 MNHEY and CDR2 SMNVEV come from the germline V gene (reference sequence). The CDR3 loop is CASSFGQERGYTF. Partial CDR3 DNA: TGTGCCAGCAGTTTCGGACAGGAGCGGGGC.

In regard to this clone: Mismatch with germline at one junction end may stem from a read error. The DNA ends 3 residues before the CDR3 does, and the rest of the CDR3 is filled in from the germline J gene. The chain uses TRBV7-9 and TRBJ2-3; D unresolved. The CDR3 consists of 12 residues. Germline assignment: CDR1 SEHNR and CDR2 FQNEAQ (reference sequence). The part of the CDR3 DNA that was read is TGTTCCAGCAGCATGCCGGGAGATACG. Protein product: CSSSMPGDT. The whole CDR3 protein is CSSSMPGDTQYF.

A note on this clone: The CDR3 is cut off 3 residues early in the read; its end comes from the germline J gene. The identical CDR3 is also encoded by other nucleotide sequences in the sample. The chain carries TRBV2 and TRBJ1-2; 8 bases fit TRBD1. The CDR3 is 15 amino acids. Looked up from germline, CDR1 is SNHLY and CDR2 is FYNNEI. Incomplete CDR3 DNA: TGTGCCAGCAGTGAAGAGAACGACAGGGGTTTCGGC. Its translation: CASSEENDRGFG. The full-length CDR3 reads as CASSEENDRGFGYTF.

Concerning this clone itself: The sequence runs out 3 residues before the end of the CDR3; the remainder is reconstructed from the germline J gene. The V call is TRBV7-8, the J call TRBJ2-4; TRBD1 agrees at 7 bases. Germline V CDR1 and CDR2: SGHVS, FQNEAQ. The CDR3 length is 13 residues. The chain's CDR3 is CASSTETGNGQYF. The DNA read from the CDR3 is TGTGCCAGCAGCACGGAGACAGGGAATGGT.

With regard to this clone: Coverage ceases 3 residues before the CDR3 finishes, and the germline J gene fills in the end. The chain uses TRBV5-1 and TRBJ2-7; D is undetermined. V was trimmed by 0 bases and J by 0 bases, leaving 7 bases between them. Germline CDR1 and CDR2: SGHRS and YFSETQ. The CDR3 extends over 14 amino acids. The sequenced CDR3 bases are TGCGCCAGCAGCTTGGACACGAGCTCCTACGAG. It yields the protein CASSLDTSSYE. The complete CDR3 protein is CASSLDTSSYEQYF.

In regard to this clone: The CDR3 is cut off 3 residues early in the read; its end comes from the germline J gene. V gene TRBV29-1 combines with J gene TRBJ1-2, with D perhaps matching TRBD1 (6 bases). V was shortened by 3 bases and J by 4 bases, with 15 bases between the two germline ends. Germline V gene sequence: CDR1 SQVTM, CDR2 ANQGSEA. This CDR3 comprises 14 residues. This CDR3 is CSVDGDNPGYGYTF. The sequenced CDR3 bases are TGCAGCGTTGATGGGGACAATCCCGGCTATGGC. The full variable domain, in which reference TRBV29-1 and TRBJ1-2 provide the parts outside the CDR3, is SAVISQKPSRDICQRGTSLTIQCQVDSQVTMMFWYRQQPGQSLTLIATANQGSEATYESGFVIDKFPISRPNLTFSTLTVSNMSPEDSSIYLCSVDGDNPGYGYTFGSGTRLTVV.

With respect to this clone: The CDR3 end falls 3 residues outside the read, so it is completed with the germline J gene. This sequence joins TRBV19 and TRBJ2-7; 13 bases are a match to TRBD2. J gave up 5 bases and V 10 bases, and 5 bases lay outside the gene matches. This CDR3 contains 13 residues. Germline V gene sequence: CDR1 LNHDA, CDR2 SQIVND (reference sequence). The CDR3 here is CATRTSGGHEQYF. Partial CDR3 DNA: TGTGCCACCAGGACTAGCGGGGGCCACGAG.